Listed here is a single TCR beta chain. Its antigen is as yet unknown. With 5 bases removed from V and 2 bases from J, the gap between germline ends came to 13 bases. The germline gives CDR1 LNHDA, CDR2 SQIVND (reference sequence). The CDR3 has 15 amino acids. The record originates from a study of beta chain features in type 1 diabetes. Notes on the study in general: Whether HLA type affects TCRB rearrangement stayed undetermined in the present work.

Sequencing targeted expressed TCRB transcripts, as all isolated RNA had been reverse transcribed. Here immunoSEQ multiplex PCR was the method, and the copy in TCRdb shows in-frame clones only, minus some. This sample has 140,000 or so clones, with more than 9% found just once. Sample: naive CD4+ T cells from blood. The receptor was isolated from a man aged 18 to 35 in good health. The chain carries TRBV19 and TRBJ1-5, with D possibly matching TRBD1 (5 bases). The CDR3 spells CASSLGQGGNQPQHF. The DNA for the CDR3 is TGTGCCAGTAGTTTAGGGCAAGGGGGCAATCAGCCCCAGCATTTT.